This T cell receptor (beta chain) was recorded in a study of T-cell memory formation after mild COVID-19 (dated by TCRdb to the early 2020s). For context, the study as a whole: Most TCR sequence clusters were specific to one of the two donors. In a couple of donors, T-cell clones that expanded and contracted after mild COVID-19 were tracked by sequencing TCRalpha and TCRbeta repertoires over time. The cohort was made up of two young adult volunteers, one female and one male, who were previously healthy. Summary of the overall study and its limitations: Whether the second-wave clones peaking on day 37 were SARS-CoV-2 specific was not confirmed. The study covered only a couple of mild cases, and larger cohorts including severe cases with pre-infection samples were considered necessary. The detection of some responding clones in pre-infection memory suggests that pre-existing cross-reactive memory T cells joined the SARS-CoV-2 response. Contracting CD4+ clones turned up mainly in the CM and EM memory subsets, whereas EMRA was where CD8+ clones were enriched. Balanced CD4/CD8 phenotypes were observed for clones contracting from day 15 to 85, whereas a bias towards CD4+ was observed for a second wave of clones expanding from day 15 to 37.

The reads were generated on an Illumina NovaSeq 6000. TCRalpha and TCRbeta cDNA libraries were built by 5'RACE with constant-segment primers, adding sample barcodes and unique molecular identifiers. Trizol reagent was used to extract RNA from every sample. Amplification of the libraries took two PCR steps, and the second step added a second sample barcode plus Illumina TruSeq adapters. The libraries were sequenced on an Illumina NovaSeq using 2 x 150 bp paired-end reads. Turning to the authors' computational methods: With migec v1.2.7, reads were demultiplexed and then collapsed into UMI-guided consensus sequences. Using mixcr v2.1.11, the UMI consensuses were aligned to TRA and TRB V and J templates and assembled into clonotypes. A clonotype was counted as expanded or contracted only if both edgeR and NoisET called the change significant, with noise models trained on biological replicates. For edgeR calls, the thresholds were a false discovery rate-adjusted p below 0.01 and a log2 fold-change of 1. PCA with hierarchical clustering of max-normalized trajectories of the 1000 most abundant clonotypes was used as exploratory dynamics analysis. Separately sequenced CD4+ and CD8+ repertoires were used to assign the CD4 or CD8 phenotype of responding clones. TCRdb passed the public sequencing reads through fastp at Q25 and MiXCR, retaining productive beta sequences. Rows matching on CDR3 protein sequence are summarized as one entry with the most common DNA and genes. Here the V and J calls rest on TCRdb's processing, not on the authors' analysis. The sample table shows roughly 220,000 distinct CDR3 sequences, and over 7.5% are seen once. About 3.8% of the sample goes to the ten largest clones.

In its sample, this clonotype was seen many times. Its recognized antigen is unknown. The sample holds no much larger clone one base away, and base qualities are not on file. V is trimmed back by 4 bases and J by 3 bases, and the junction contains 9 bases that no gene match accounts for. Including cysteine and phenylalanine, the CDR3 has 16 amino acids. Just CDR3 DNA is preserved here, 48 bases in frame from base 1. CDR1 and CDR2 are read off the germline V gene as SGHRS and YFSETQ. PBMCs were isolated by Ficoll-Paque density gradient centrifugation. Rearrangement joined TRBV5-1 to TRBJ2-3, with 9 junctional bases fitting TRBD2. The sequence was obtained from a man aged 18 to 29 who had mild COVID-19 (a few samples of this study predate the infection). The sample titles of this study are shuffled in the database, so cell type and time point are left out; the donor was told from shared clones. The sample comprised PBMCs or a T cell subset sorted from them (not recorded which). At the DNA level, the sequence is TGCGCCAGCAGCACCTCCTTAGCGGGGGTAACAGATACGCAGTATTTT. It encodes CASSTSLAGVTDTQYF.